The 27 T cell receptor beta chains below were found in one sample sequenced in a study of beta chain features in type 1 diabetes. Study conclusions and caveats: There was a moderate but significant shortening of TCRB CDR3s in all four CD4+ subsets of Type 1 diabetes patients.

The isolated RNA, all of it, was reverse transcribed, so expressed TCRB transcripts were what got sequenced. Sequenced by immunoSEQ multiplex PCR; TCRdb stores in-frame clones only, minus some. The profile covers 600,000 to 750,000 clones, with over 10% appearing a single time and over 0.1% taken by the ten largest. What these receptors recognize is not known. Source material: naive CD4+ T cells from blood. The receptors come from a man aged 25 to 45 with type 1 diabetes.

This clone has more than one count but fewer than ten. This sequence joins TRBV2 and TRBJ2-3; possible D gene TRBD1, 6 bases. Trimming shortened V by 5 bases and J by 2 bases, and 11 bases separated the two germline ends. This CDR3 comprises 14 residues. The V gene's germline CDR1 is SNHLY and CDR2 FYNNEI. The CDR3 nucleotides read TGTGCCAGCAGTCCAGGACAGTCCACAGATACGCAGTATTTT. Protein: CASSPGQSTDTQYF.

This clone was observed a handful of times. The rearrangement joins TRBV7-2 to TRBJ2-7; 7 positions agree with TRBD1. The V segment lost 3 bases and the J segment 4 bases; nucleotides outside the gene matches: 6. This CDR3 contains 14 residues. Germline V lookup: CDR1 SGHTA, CDR2 FQGNSA. CDR3: CASSFGDSQYEQYF. Written as DNA, the CDR3 is TGTGCCAGCAGCTTCGGGGACAGCCAATACGAGCAGTACTTC.

The chain combines TRBV13 with TRBJ1-2, with 8 bases fitting TRBD1. The CDR3 consists of 15 residues. In germline, CDR1 is PRHDT, CDR2 FYEKMQ (reference sequence). Losses at the gene ends were 5 bases for V and 4 bases for J; bases not matched to a gene: 9. The CDR3 protein is CASSLYGQGAYGYTF. The DNA for the CDR3 is TGTGCCAGCAGCCTTTACGGACAGGGTGCCTATGGCTACACCTTC.

The chain's CDR3 is CASSIEAGRDTQYF. The DNA for the CDR3 is TGTGCCAGTAGTATTGAGGCTGGGCGGGATACGCAGTATTTT. J is TRBJ2-3 and V is TRBV19; D unclear. Germline values: CDR1 LNHDA, CDR2 SQIVND (reference sequence). This CDR3 is 14 amino acids long. Trimming stripped 3 bases from V and 6 bases from J, with 13 bases between.

In its sample, this clone was seen a few times. V usage is TRBV7-3 and J usage is TRBJ2-7, with 7 bases that match TRBD1. The V gene's germline CDR1 is SGHTA and CDR2 FQGTGA. CDR3 length: 17 amino acids. J was trimmed by 2 bases and V by 1 base; bases with no gene match: 11. The CDR3 sequence is CASSLIRFWTGTYEQYF. DNA of the CDR3: TGTGCCAGCAGCTTAATCCGATTCTGGACAGGAACCTACGAGCAGTACTTC.

V usage is TRBV6-6 and J usage is TRBJ2-1; D ambiguous. V was shortened by 10 bases and J by 6 bases, with 16 bases between the two germline ends. In germline, CDR1 is MNHNY, CDR2 SVGAGI (reference sequence). The CDR3 covers 13 residues. The CDR3 coding sequence is TGTGCCACTTCGACTCAGGTGGGCAATGAGCAGTTCTTC. This gives the protein CATSTQVGNEQFF.

In regard to this clone: Given the absence of the conserved phenylalanine or tryptophan at the CDR3 end, a read error is likely. No DNA is shown, since the ends of the CDR3 on it are uncertain; the CDR3 is the one TCRdb lists. The chain links TRBV27 to TRBJ1-1. From its first to its last residue, the CDR3 has 15 amino acids. From germline, CDR1 is MNHEY and CDR2 SMNVEV (reference sequence). The CDR3 spells CASSSTSGTRANYLV.

This clone has a handful of counts. The rearrangement links TRBV6-1 to TRBJ1-2, with D unresolved. The germline V gene encodes CDR1 MNHNS and CDR2 SASEGT. The CDR3 loop spans 15 amino acids. V was shortened by 1 base and J by 3 bases, with 12 bases between the two germline ends. CDR3 in DNA: TGTGCCAGCAGTGAAGAAGGATCGCGCGACTATGGCTACACCTTC. Its translation is CASSEEGSRDYGYTF.

The chain joins TRBV4-3 to TRBJ2-7; D is perhaps TRBD2 (5 bases). CDR1 LGHNA and CDR2 YSLEER come from the germline V gene. Trimming shortened V by 0 bases and J by 4 bases, and 19 bases separated the two germline ends. This CDR3 comprises 17 residues. CDR3 sequence reads: CASSQESAGSPAYEQYF. CDR3 DNA: TGCGCCAGCAGCCAAGAGTCGGCTGGGAGTCCGGCATACGAGCAGTACTTC.

The chain employs TRBV5-6 and TRBJ2-2, with a weak D call TRBD1 (6 bases). The V and J ends lost 4 bases and 7 bases respectively, with 17 bases between them. This CDR3 has 15 residues. Germline V gene data show CDR1 as SGHDT and CDR2 as YYEEEE. The CDR3 region is CASSLMDRQVGELFF. The CDR3 nucleotides read TGTGCCAGCAGCCTAATGGACAGACAGGTCGGGGAGCTGTTTTTT.

There are a few counts of this clone. The chain employs TRBV11-2 and TRBJ2-1; D not resolved. Between the trimmed V and J ends, which lost 0 bases and 6 bases, there was a span of 9 bases. The CDR3 sequence is 14 residues long. The germline V gene encodes CDR1 SGHAT and CDR2 FQNNGV. CDR3 bases: TGTGCCAGCAGCTTAGATTATGTATCCAATGAGCAGTTCTTC. Translating it yields CASSLDYVSNEQFF.

This clone has just a few counts. In the same sample, other DNA sequences code for this CDR3. The chain recombines TRBV29-1 with TRBJ1-2; D not resolved. V lost 6 bases to trimming and J lost 8 bases, with 4 bases between them. The CDR3 runs to 8 residues. The germline CDR1 and CDR2 sequences are SQVTM and ANQGSEA. In DNA, the CDR3 is TGCAGCGTAGAGGGCTACACCTTC. This codes for CSVEGYTF.

This clone came up a few times. The rearrangement uses TRBV30 and TRBJ1-4; 9 nucleotides match TRBD1. J was trimmed by 7 bases and V by 3 bases; bases with no gene match: 6. CDR3 length equals 14 residues. Germline V gives CDR1 GTSNPN, CDR2 SVGIG (reference sequence). The chain's CDR3 is CAWSRTGVVEKLFF. The CDR3 DNA is TGTGCCTGGAGCCGGACAGGGGTTGTTGAAAAACTGTTTTTT. The whole variable domain, filled in from reference TRBV30 and TRBJ1-4, reads SQTIHQWPATLVQPVGSPLSLECTVEGTSNPNLYWYRQAAGRGLQLLFYSVGIGQISSEVPQNLSASRPQDRQFILSSKKLLLSDSGFYLCAWSRTGVVEKLFFGSGTQLSVL.

This chain links TRBV28 with TRBJ2-4; D call uncertain. V was shortened by 4 bases and J by 6 bases, with 13 bases between the two germline ends. The germline gives CDR1 MDHEN, CDR2 SYDVKM. The CDR3 consists of 14 residues. The CDR3 is CASSSPLGRNIQYF. DNA for the CDR3: TGTGCCAGCAGTTCCCCCCTCGGGCGAAACATTCAGTACTTC. The full variable domain, completed using reference TRBV28 and TRBJ2-4, is DVKVTQSSRYLVKRTGEKVFLECVQDMDHENMFWYRQDPGLGLRLIYFSYDVKMKEKGDIPEGYSVSREKKERFSLILESASTNQTSMYLCASSSPLGRNIQYFGAGTRLSVL.

This clone turned up a few times. The chain links TRBV4-3 to TRBJ1-1, with 10 nucleotides matching TRBD1. The CDR3 length is 16 residues. Germline assignment: CDR1 LGHNA and CDR2 YSLEER. V dropped 0 bases and J dropped 6; count of bases not matched to a gene: 7. The DNA for the CDR3 is TGCGCCAGCAGCCAAGAGAGGACAGGGGGAAGCGCTGAAGCTTTCTTT. It encodes CASSQERTGGSAEAFF.

This clone was counted between two and nine times. The CDR3 protein is CASSERDDGELFF. The DNA for the CDR3 is TGTGCCAGCAGTGAAAGGGACGACGGGGAACTGTTTTTT. This rearrangement joins TRBV25-1 to TRBJ1-4, with D possibly being TRBD1 (5 bases). The CDR3 extends over 13 amino acids. Germline CDR1 MGHDK, CDR2 SYGVNS. The V and J ends lost 2 bases and 12 bases respectively, with 13 bases between them.

CDR3 in amino acids: CASSQDRLAGGPSEQFF. DNA of the CDR3: TGTGCCAGCAGCCAAGATAGGCTAGCGGGGGGGCCCAGTGAGCAGTTCTTC. The genes are TRBV4-2 and TRBJ2-1; 12 nucleotides agree with TRBD2. This CDR3 has 17 residues. Trimming took 0 bases from V and 9 from J; bases not matched to a gene: 9. The germline V gene has CDR1 LGHNA and CDR2 YNFKEQ.

The chain uses TRBV7-6 and TRBJ1-1; D not certain. Germline values: CDR1 SGHVS, CDR2 FNYEAQ. CDR3 size: 16 residues. Trimming took off 1 base at V and 7 bases at J, with 19 bases between the two ends. CDR3 DNA: TGTGCCAGCAGCTTAGTGCATCGGAGTATAAGCCTTGAAGCTTTCTTT. Amino acids: CASSLVHRSISLEAFF.

This clone was observed a few times. This rearrangement joins TRBV5-1 to TRBJ2-7; 12 bases fit TRBD1. The CDR3 spans 16 residues. Germline V lookup: CDR1 SGHRS, CDR2 YFSETQ. J was trimmed by 4 bases and V by 4 bases; bases with no gene match: 9. DNA for the CDR3: TGCGCCAGCAGCCCAGTCCCGGGACAGGGGGCTTACGAGCAGTACTTC. Residues: CASSPVPGQGAYEQYF.

This clone has a single count. The chain joins TRBV9 to TRBJ2-1; TRBD1 might be the D (6 bases). The CDR3 has 14 amino acids. V was pared by 5 bases and J by 0 bases, with 9 bases between. Per germline, CDR1 SGDLS and CDR2 YYNGEE. The CDR3 reads CASSQGSSYNEQFF. In nucleotides, the CDR3 is TGTGCCAGCAGTCAGGGGAGCTCCTACAATGAGCAGTTCTTC.

This clone was found a few times. The V call is TRBV6-5, the J call TRBJ1-5; TRBD1 matches at 7 bases. The length of the CDR3 is 13 residues. The trim removed 2 bases at V and 6 bases at J, leaving 1 base unmatched. CDR1 and CDR2 from the germline V gene are MNHEY and SVGAGI. The DNA of the CDR3 is TGTGCCAGCAGTTACGACAGGGTTCAGCCCCAGCATTTT. The encoded protein is CASSYDRVQPQHF.

The chain uses TRBV2 and TRBJ1-6; possibly TRBD1 for D (5 bases). V was pared by 4 bases and J by 10 bases, with 17 bases between. This CDR3 spans 15 amino acids. The germline gives CDR1 SNHLY, CDR2 FYNNEI. This CDR3 is CASSVWGEGDSPLHF. In nucleotides, the CDR3 is TGTGCCAGCAGTGTTTGGGGGGAAGGCGACTCACCCCTCCACTTT.

A few counts support this clone. This chain uses TRBV30 with TRBJ1-2, with D hard to call. Per the germline V gene, CDR1 is GTSNPN and CDR2 is SVGIG (reference sequence). The CDR3 covers 15 residues. Trimming left V 0 bases short and J 4 bases short, with 15 bases between. CDR3 in amino acids: CAWSVQSVPGYGYTF. CDR3 sequence (DNA): TGTGCCTGGAGTGTACAATCGGTTCCGGGCTATGGCTACACCTTC.

The genes are TRBV7-8 and TRBJ2-7; D is undetermined. V gave up 2 bases and J gave up 2 bases, with 10 bases separating them. The CDR3 extends over 14 amino acids. From germline, CDR1 is SGHVS and CDR2 FQNEAQ. The CDR3, as DNA: TGTGCCAGCAGCTTAAGACGGTTTACCTACGAGCAGTACTTC. Amino acid sequence: CASSLRRFTYEQYF. Based on the CDR3 plus reference TRBV7-8 and TRBJ2-7, the full variable domain is GAGVSQSPRYKVAKRGQDVALRCDPISGHVSLFWYQQALGQGPEFLTYFQNEAQLDKSGLPSDRFFAERPEGSVSTLKIQRTQQEDSAVYLCASSLRRFTYEQYFGPGTRLTVT.

V usage is TRBV7-9 and J usage is TRBJ1-3; no clear D. V dropped 1 base and J dropped 0 bases, with 10 bases sitting between them. The CDR3 is 16 amino acids. Looked up from germline, CDR1 is SEHNR and CDR2 is FQNEAQ (reference sequence). As DNA, the CDR3 is TGTGCCAGCAGCTTAGAACGGCGAACCTCTGGAAACACCATATATTTT. It specifies CASSLERRTSGNTIYF.

The rearrangement links TRBV7-6 to TRBJ2-1; 7 bases match TRBD1. V trimming: 1 base; J trimming: 6 bases; junction bases outside the gene matches: 3. The CDR3 loop spans 14 amino acids. CDR1 is SGHVS and CDR2 is FNYEAQ in the germline V gene. The CDR3, as DNA: TGTGCCAGCAGCTTAGGCACAGGGGTCAATGAGCAGTTCTTC. It yields the protein CASSLGTGVNEQFF.

A few counts support this clone. The chain combines TRBV11-2 with TRBJ1-3; D is unclear. Germline lookup yields CDR1 SGHAT and CDR2 FQNNGV. This CDR3 is 14 amino acids long. Trimming pared 3 bases from V and 0 bases from J, leaving 6 bases between. DNA of the CDR3: TGTGCCAGCAGCTTGAGTATCTCTGGAAACACCATATATTTT. Amino acids: CASSLSISGNTIYF.